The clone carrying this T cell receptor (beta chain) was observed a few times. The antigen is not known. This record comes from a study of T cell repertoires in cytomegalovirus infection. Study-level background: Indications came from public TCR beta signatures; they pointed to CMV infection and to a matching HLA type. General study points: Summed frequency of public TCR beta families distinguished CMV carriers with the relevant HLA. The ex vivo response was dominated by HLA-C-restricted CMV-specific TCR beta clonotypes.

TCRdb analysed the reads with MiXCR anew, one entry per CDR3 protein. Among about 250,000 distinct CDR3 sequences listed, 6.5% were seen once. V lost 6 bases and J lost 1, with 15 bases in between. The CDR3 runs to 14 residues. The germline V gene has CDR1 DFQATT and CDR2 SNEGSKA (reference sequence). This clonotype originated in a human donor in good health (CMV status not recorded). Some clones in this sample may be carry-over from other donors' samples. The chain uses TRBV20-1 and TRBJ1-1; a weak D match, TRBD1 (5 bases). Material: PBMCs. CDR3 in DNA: TGCAGTGCCTACTGGGACCGACCGAACACTGAAGCTTTCTTT. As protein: CSAYWDRPNTEAFF.